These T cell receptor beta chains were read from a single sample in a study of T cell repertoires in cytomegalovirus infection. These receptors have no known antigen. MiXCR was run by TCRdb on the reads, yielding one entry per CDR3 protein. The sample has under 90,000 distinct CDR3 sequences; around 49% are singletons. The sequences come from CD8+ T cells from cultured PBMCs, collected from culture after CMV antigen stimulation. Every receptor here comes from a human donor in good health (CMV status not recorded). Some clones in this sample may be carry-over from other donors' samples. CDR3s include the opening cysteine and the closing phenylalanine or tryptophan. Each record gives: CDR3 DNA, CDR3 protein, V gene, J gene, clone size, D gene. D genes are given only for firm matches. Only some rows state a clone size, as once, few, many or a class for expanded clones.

DNA: TGTGCCAGCAGTTACGACGGAGCTCGTTATGGCTACACCTTC
CDR3: CASSYDGARYGYTF
V: TRBV6-1
J: TRBJ1-2
size: once
D: .

DNA: TGTGCCAGCAGACGAGCCGGGACATCTTATAGCAATCAGCCCCAGCATTTT
CDR3: CASRRAGTSYSNQPQHF
V: TRBV12-3/TRBV12-4
J: TRBJ1-5
size: .
D: .

DNA: TGTGCCAGCAGTTATTTCCGGACCGGGAAAAACACCGGGGAGCTGTTTTTT
CDR3: CASSYFRTGKNTGELFF
V: TRBV6-9
J: TRBJ2-2
size: few
D: .

DNA: TGTGCCAGCAGTTCAGGGGATCAGCCCCAGCATTTT
CDR3: CASSSGDQPQHF
V: TRBV7-6
J: TRBJ1-5
size: .
D: .

DNA: TGTGCCAGCAGCTTGGAGCTAGCTCCATCCTACGAGCAGTACTTC
CDR3: CASSLELAPSYEQYF
V: TRBV7-2
J: TRBJ2-7
size: few
D: .

DNA: TGTGCCAGCAGTTTGGGCCACAGCTATGGCTACACCTTC
CDR3: CASSLGHSYGYTF
V: TRBV27
J: TRBJ1-2
size: .
D: .

DNA: TGTGCCAGCAGCTTATCCGCAGGGGATGAGCAGTTCTTC
CDR3: CASSLSAGDEQFF
V: TRBV7-6
J: TRBJ2-1
size: .
D: .

DNA: TGTGCCAGCAGTTACCAGGGACAGGGGATAGAAAAACTGTTTTTT
CDR3: CASSYQGQGIEKLFF
V: TRBV12-3/TRBV12-4
J: TRBJ1-4
size: .
D: TRBD1

DNA: TGTGCCAGCAGACGAAGAGCGGGAGCTGGTGAGCAGTACTTC
CDR3: CASRRRAGAGEQYF
V: TRBV7-2
J: TRBJ2-7
size: .
D: TRBD2

DNA: TGTGCCAGCAGCGTAGCTGTGACAGGGAACACTGAAGCTTTCTTT
CDR3: CASSVAVTGNTEAFF
V: TRBV9
J: TRBJ1-1
size: .
D: .

DNA: TGTGCCAGCAGCAGGGGGACTAGCGGGAGGGCGTCCTACAATGAGCAGTTCTTC
CDR3: CASSRGTSGRASYNEQFF
V: TRBV7-9
J: TRBJ2-1
size: .
D: TRBD2

DNA: TGTGCCAGCATTTTCCCGACAGGCGCTAACTATGGCTACACCTTC
CDR3: CASIFPTGANYGYTF
V: TRBV2
J: TRBJ1-2
size: .
D: .

DNA: TGTGCCAACAGAAGCCTCGGTTTTACTGAAGCTTTCTTT
CDR3: CANRSLGFTEAFF
V: TRBV6-1
J: TRBJ1-1
size: once
D: .

DNA: TGTGCCAGCACCTCGGGCCGCGGCACTGAAGCTTTCTTT
CDR3: CASTSGRGTEAFF
V: TRBV7-8
J: TRBJ1-1
size: few
D: .

DNA: TGTGCCAGCAGTTACGGGGCCAATCAGCCCCAGCATTTT
CDR3: CASSYGANQPQHF
V: TRBV6-2/TRBV6-3
J: TRBJ1-5
size: few
D: .

DNA: TGTGCCAGCAGCTTAGAGTCCGGGGTGAGCACTGAAGCTTTCTTT
CDR3: CASSLESGVSTEAFF
V: TRBV7-6
J: TRBJ1-1
size: .
D: .

DNA: TGTGCCAGCAGCTTGGAGGGATTAGGGGCCTACGAGCAGTACTTC
CDR3: CASSLEGLGAYEQYF
V: TRBV7-9
J: TRBJ2-7
size: .
D: .

DNA: TGTGCCAGCAGTTGGGGAGGTTCCCAGGCCTACAATGAGCAGTTCTTC
CDR3: CASSWGGSQAYNEQFF
V: TRBV6-5
J: TRBJ2-1
size: few
D: .

DNA: TGCGCCAGCACCCTTCCAGAGGGCGGGTACGAGCAGTACTTC
CDR3: CASTLPEGGYEQYF
V: TRBV10-2
J: TRBJ2-7
size: .
D: .

DNA: TGTGCCAGCAGTTGGGGACAGAAATACAATGAGCAGTTCTTC
CDR3: CASSWGQKYNEQFF
V: TRBV28
J: TRBJ2-1
size: .
D: TRBD1

DNA: TGCAGCCAGCACTCTCCACCGATGAACACTGAAGCTTTCTTT
CDR3: CSQHSPPMNTEAFF
V: TRBV20-1
J: TRBJ1-1
size: .
D: .

DNA: TGTGCCAGCAGCTTGGACCTAGCGGGAGGCCGGAACACCGGGGAGCTGTTTTTT
CDR3: CASSLDLAGGRNTGELFF
V: TRBV5-6
J: TRBJ2-2
size: few
D: TRBD2

DNA: TGCGCCAGCACCTCACGGGGTCAGGGACATGGCTACACCTTC
CDR3: CASTSRGQGHGYTF
V: TRBV4-1
J: TRBJ1-2
size: .
D: .

DNA: TGCAGTGCTTTGGTTGGGGCTGGGGATCAGCCCCAGCATTTT
CDR3: CSALVGAGDQPQHF
V: TRBV20-1
J: TRBJ1-5
size: .
D: .

DNA: TGTGCCACCAGTGATTTCGAGGGTCCGAACACCGGGGAGCTGTTTTTT
CDR3: CATSDFEGPNTGELFF
V: TRBV24-1
J: TRBJ2-2
size: .
D: .

DNA: TGTGCCAGCAGCGCCAAGACTAGCAGGGAGACCCAGTACTTC
CDR3: CASSAKTSRETQYF
V: TRBV7-7
J: TRBJ2-5
size: .
D: TRBD2

DNA: TGCGCCAGCAGCCAAGATCTGCGAGGTCCAGATACGCAGTATTTT
CDR3: CASSQDLRGPDTQYF
V: TRBV4-1
J: TRBJ2-3
size: few
D: .